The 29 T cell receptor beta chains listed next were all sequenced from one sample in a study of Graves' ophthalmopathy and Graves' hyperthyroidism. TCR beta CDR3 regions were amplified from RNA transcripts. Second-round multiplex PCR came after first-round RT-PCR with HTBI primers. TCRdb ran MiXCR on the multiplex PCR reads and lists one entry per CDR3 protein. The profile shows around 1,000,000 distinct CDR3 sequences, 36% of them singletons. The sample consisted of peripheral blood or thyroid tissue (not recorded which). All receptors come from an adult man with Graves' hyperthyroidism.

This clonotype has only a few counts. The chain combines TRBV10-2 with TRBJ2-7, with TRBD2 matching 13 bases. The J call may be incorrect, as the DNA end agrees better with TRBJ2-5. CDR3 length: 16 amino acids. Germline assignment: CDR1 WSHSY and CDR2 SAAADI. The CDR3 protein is CASSAGLAGVQETQYF. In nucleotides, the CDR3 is TGCGCCAGCAGTGCCGGACTAGCGGGAGTCCAAGAGACCCAGTACTTC.

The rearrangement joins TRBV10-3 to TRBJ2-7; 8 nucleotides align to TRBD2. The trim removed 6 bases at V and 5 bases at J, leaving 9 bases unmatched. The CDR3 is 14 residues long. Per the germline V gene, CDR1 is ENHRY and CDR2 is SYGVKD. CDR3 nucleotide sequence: TGTGCCATCAGCGGGGGGGGCATGAACAACGAGCAGTACTTC. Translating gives CAISGGGMNNEQYF.

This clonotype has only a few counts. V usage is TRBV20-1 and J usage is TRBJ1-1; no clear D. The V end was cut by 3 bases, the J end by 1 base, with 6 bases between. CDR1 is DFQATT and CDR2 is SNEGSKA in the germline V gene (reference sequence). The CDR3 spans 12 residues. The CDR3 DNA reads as TGCAGTGCTAGTTCCGGGAACACTGAAGCTTTCTTT. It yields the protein CSASSGNTEAFF.

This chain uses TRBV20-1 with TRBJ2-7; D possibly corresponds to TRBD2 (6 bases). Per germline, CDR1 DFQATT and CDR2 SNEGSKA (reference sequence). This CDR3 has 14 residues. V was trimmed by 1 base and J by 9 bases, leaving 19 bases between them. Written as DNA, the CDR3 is TGCAGTGCTAGAGGGGGGGACCGGATAGGCGGGCAGTACTTC. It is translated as CSARGGDRIGGQYF.

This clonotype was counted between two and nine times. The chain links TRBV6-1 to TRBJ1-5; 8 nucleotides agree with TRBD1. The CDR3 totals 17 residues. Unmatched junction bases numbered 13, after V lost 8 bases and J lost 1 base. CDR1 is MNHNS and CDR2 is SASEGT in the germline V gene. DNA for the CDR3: TGTGCCAGCTGCGAGCACAGGGGGGGAATGAGCAATCAGCCCCAGCATTTT. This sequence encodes CASCEHRGGMSNQPQHF.

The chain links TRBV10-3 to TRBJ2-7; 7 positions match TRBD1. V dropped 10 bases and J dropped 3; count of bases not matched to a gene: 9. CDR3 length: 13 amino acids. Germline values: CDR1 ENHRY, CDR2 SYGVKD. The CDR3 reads CATSPGQIYEQYF. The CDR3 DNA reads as TGTGCCACCAGCCCGGGACAGATCTACGAGCAGTACTTC.

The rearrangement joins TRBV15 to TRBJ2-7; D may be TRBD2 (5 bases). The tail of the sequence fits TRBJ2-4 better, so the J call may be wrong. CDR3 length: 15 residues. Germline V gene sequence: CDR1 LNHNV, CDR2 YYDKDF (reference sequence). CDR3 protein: CATSRDGLAKNIQYF. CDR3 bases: TGTGCCACCAGCAGGGACGGACTAGCCAAAAACATTCAGTACTTC.

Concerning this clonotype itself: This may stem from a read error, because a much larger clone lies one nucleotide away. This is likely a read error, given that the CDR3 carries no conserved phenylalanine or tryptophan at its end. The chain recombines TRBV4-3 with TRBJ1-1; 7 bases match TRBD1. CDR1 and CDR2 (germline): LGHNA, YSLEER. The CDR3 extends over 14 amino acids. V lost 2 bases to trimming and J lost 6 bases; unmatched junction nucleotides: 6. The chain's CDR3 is CASSQRQGKAEAFL. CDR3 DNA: TGCGCCAGCAGCCAACGACAGGGAAAGGCTGAAGCTTTCCTT.

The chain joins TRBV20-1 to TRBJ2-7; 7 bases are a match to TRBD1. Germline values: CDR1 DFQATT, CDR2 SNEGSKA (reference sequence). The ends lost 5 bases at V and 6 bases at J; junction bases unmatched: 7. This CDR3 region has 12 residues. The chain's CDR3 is CSAGGQRREQYF. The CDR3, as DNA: TGCAGTGCTGGGGGACAGCGGCGCGAGCAGTACTTC.

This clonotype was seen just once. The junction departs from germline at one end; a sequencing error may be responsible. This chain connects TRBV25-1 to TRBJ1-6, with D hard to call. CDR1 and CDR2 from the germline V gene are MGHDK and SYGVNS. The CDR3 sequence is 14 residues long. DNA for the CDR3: TGTGCCAGCAGGACCATGTCTGGAGATTCACCGCTCCACTTT. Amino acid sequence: CASRTMSGDSPLHF.

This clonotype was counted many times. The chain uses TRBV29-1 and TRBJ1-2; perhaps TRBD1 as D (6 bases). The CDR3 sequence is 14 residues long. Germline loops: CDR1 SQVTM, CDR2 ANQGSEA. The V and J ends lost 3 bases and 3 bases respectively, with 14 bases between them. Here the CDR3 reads CSVEGGGQYYGYTF. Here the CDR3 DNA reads TGCAGCGTTGAGGGGGGGGGACAATACTATGGCTACACCTTC.

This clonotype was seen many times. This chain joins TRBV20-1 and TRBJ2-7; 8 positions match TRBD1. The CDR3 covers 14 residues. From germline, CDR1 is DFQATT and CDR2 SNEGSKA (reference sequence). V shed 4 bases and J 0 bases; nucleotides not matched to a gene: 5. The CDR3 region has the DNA TGCAGTGCTACCGGACAGGGAAACTCCTACGAGCAGTACTTC. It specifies CSATGQGNSYEQYF.

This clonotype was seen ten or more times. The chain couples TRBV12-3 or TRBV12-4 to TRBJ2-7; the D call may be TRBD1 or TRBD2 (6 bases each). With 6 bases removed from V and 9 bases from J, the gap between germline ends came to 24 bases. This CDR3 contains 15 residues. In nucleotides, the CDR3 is TGTGCCAGCAGACGGACAGACGGTAACGACGGGGGGCAGTACTTC. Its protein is CASRRTDGNDGGQYF.

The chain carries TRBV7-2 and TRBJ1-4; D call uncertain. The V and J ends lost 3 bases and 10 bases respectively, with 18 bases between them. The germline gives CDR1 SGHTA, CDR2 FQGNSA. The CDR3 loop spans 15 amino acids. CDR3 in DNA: TGTGCCAGCAGCTTGGTTGGACCAAGCTCTGGAAAACTGTTTTTT. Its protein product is CASSLVGPSSGKLFF.

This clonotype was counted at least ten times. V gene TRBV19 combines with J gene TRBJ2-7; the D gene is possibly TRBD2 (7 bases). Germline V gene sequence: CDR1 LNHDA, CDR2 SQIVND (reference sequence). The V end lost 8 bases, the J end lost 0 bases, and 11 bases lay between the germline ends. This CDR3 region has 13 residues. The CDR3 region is CASQGTNSYEQYF. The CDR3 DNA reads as TGTGCCAGTCAGGGGACTAACTCCTACGAGCAGTACTTC.

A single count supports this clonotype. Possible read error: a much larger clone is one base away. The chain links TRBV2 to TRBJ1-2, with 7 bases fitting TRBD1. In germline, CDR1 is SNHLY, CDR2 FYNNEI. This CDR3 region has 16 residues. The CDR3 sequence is CASSGVDGTVWNGHTF. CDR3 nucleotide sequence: TGTGCCAGTAGTGGGGTCGACGGGACAGTTTGGAATGGCCACACCTTC.

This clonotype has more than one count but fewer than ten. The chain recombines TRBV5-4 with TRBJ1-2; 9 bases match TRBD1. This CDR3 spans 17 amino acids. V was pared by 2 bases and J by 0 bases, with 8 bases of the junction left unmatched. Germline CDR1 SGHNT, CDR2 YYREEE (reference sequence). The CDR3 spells CASSFRGDRATNYGYTF. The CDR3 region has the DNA TGTGCCAGCAGCTTTCGGGGGGACAGGGCCACTAACTATGGCTACACCTTC.

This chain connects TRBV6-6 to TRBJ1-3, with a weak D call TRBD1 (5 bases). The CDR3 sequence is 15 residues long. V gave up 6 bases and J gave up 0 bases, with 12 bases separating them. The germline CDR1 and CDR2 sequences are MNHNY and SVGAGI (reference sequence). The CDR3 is CASRPDGGSGNTIYF. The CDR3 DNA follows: TGTGCCAGCAGGCCCGATGGGGGCTCTGGAAACACCATATATTTT.

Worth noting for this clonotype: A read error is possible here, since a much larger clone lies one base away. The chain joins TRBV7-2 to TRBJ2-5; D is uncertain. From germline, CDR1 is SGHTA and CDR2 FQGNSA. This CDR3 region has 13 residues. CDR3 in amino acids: CAGSSTNQETQYF. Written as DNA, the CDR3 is TGTGCCGGCAGCTCTACCAACCAAGAGACCCAGTACTTC.

The CDR3 bases are TGTGCCAGCAGGTCTGGGACAGGTTATAGCAATCAGCCCCAGCATTTT. Protein: CASRSGTGYSNQPQHF. J is TRBJ1-5 and V is TRBV7-8; TRBD1 aligns across 8 bases. In germline, CDR1 is SGHVS, CDR2 FQNEAQ. Trimming at V came to 6 bases and at J to 0 bases, leaving 7 bases not matched to a gene. The CDR3 is 16 amino acids. The complete variable domain, with remaining parts taken from reference TRBV7-8 and TRBJ1-5, reads GAGVSQSPRYKVAKRGQDVALRCDPISGHVSLFWYQQALGQGPEFLTYFQNEAQLDKSGLPSDRFFAERPEGSVSTLKIQRTQQEDSAVYLCASRSGTGYSNQPQHFGDGTRLSIL.

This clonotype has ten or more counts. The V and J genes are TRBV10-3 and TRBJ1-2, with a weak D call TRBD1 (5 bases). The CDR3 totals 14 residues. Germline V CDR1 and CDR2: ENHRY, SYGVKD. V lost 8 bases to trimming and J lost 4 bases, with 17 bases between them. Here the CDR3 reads CAIPPQGSLYGYTF. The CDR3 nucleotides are TGTGCCATCCCCCCCCAGGGATCCCTCTATGGCTACACCTTC.

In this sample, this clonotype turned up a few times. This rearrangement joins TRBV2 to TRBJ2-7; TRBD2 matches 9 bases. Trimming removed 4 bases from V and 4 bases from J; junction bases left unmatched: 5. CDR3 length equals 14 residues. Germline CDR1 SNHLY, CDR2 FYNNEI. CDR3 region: CASSGGGREYEQYF. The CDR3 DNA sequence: TGTGCCAGCAGTGGGGGCGGGAGGGAGTACGAGCAGTACTTC.

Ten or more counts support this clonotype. CDR3 DNA: TGCGCCAGCAGTAGGGCCAGGGGCTACGAGCAGTACTTC. This translates into CASSRARGYEQYF. The chain uses TRBV5-1 and TRBJ2-7, with D possibly matching TRBD1 (6 bases). Trimming removed 5 bases from V and 3 bases from J, with 12 bases in between. This CDR3 region has 13 residues. The germline V gene encodes CDR1 SGHRS and CDR2 YFSETQ.

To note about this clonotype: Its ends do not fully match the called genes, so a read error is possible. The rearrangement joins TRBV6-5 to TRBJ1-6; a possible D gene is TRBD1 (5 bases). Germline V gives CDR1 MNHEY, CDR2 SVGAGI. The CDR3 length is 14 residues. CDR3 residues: CASSYGAFNPPLHF. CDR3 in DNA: TGTGCCAGCAGTTACGGGGCGTTTAATCCACCCCTCCACTTT.

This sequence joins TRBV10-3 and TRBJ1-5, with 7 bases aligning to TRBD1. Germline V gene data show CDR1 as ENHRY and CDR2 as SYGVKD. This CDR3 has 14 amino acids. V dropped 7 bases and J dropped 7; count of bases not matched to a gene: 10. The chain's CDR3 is CAINGGQVDQPQHF. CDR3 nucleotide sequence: TGTGCCATCAACGGCGGACAGGTGGACCAGCCCCAGCATTTT.

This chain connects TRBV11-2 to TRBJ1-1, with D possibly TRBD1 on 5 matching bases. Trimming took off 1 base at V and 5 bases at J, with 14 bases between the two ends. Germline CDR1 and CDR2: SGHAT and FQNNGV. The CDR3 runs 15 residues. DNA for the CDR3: TGTGCCAGCAGCTTAGTAGTAGGGGATCGGACTGAAGCTTTCTTT. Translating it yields CASSLVVGDRTEAFF. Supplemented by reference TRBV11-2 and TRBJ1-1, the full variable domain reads EAGVAQSPRYKIIEKRQSVAFWCNPISGHATLYWYQQILGQGPKLLIQFQNNGVVDDSQLPKDRFSAERLKGVDSTLKIQPAKLEDSAVYLCASSLVVGDRTEAFFGQGTRLTVV.

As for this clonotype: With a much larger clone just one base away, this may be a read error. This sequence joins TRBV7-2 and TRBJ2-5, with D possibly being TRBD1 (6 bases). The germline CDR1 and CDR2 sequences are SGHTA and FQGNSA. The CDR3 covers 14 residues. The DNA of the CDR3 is TGTGCCAGCAGCTTAGGGACAGAACAAGGGACCCAGTACTTC. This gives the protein CASSLGTEQGTQYF.

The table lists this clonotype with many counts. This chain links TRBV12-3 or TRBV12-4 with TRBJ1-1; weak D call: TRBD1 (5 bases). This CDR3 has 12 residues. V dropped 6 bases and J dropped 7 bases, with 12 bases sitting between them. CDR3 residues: CASSHRYSEAFF. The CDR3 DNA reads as TGTGCCAGCAGCCACAGGTATAGTGAAGCTTTCTTT.

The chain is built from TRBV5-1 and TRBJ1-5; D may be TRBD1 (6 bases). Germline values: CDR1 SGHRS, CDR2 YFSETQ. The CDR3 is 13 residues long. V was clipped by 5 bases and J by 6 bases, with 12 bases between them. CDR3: CASRLQGGQPQHF. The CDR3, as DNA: TGCGCCAGCAGACTACAGGGCGGTCAGCCCCAGCATTTT.